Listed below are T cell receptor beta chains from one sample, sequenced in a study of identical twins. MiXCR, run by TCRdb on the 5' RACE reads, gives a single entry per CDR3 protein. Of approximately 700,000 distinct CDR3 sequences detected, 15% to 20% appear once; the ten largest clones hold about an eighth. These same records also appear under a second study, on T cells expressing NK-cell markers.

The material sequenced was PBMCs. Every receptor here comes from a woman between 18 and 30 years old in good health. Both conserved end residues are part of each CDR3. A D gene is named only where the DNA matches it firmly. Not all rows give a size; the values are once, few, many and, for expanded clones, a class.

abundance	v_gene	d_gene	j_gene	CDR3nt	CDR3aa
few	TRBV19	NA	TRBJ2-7	TGTGCGTTTAGCGCCCCGCCGGAGAGGGAGCAGTACTTC	CAFSAPPEREQYF
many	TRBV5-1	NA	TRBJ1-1	TGCGCCAGCAGTCGAAACTCGGACGTGGGCACTGAAGCTTTCTTT	CASSRNSDVGTEAFF
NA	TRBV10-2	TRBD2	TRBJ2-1	TGTGCCAGCATCAGACTAGCGGGAGGGCCTTACGATGAGCAGTTCTTC	CASIRLAGGPYDEQFF
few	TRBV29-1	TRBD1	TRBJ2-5	TGCAGCGTTGAAAGGAGGGGAACAGGGGGAGAGACCCAGTACTTC	CSVERRGTGGETQYF
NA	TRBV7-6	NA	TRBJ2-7	TGTGCCAGCAGCGCCTTGACTAGTGATTCCCTCTACGAGCAGTACTTC	CASSALTSDSLYEQYF
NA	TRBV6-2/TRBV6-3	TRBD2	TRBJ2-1	TGTGCCAGCAGAATTAGCGGGAGTCATGAGCAGTTCTTC	CASRISGSHEQFF
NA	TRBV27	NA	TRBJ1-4	TGTGCCAGCAGTCGCACCTCGGGGGGGAGGAGTGAAAAACTGTTTTTT	CASSRTSGGRSEKLFF
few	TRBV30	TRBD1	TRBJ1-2	TGTGCCTGGAGTGTACGGAGGTCCGGGACAGCTGGCTACACCTTC	CAWSVRRSGTAGYTF
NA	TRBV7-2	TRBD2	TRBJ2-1	TGTGCCAGCAGTTTACAAGCGGGGTCCTACAATGAGCAGTTCTTC	CASSLQAGSYNEQFF
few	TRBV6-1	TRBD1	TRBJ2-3	TGTGCCAGCTGTAGACAGGGACCTAGGACAGATACGCAGTATTTT	CASCRQGPRTDTQYF
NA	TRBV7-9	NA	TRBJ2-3	TGTGCCAGCAGCCGCCGGGACTCCCACACAGATACGCAGTATTTT	CASSRRDSHTDTQYF
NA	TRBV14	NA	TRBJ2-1	TGTGCCAGCAGCCAAGGGCCCGTTCGATATCAGTTCTTC	CASSQGPVRYQFF
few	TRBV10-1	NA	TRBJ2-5	TGCGCCAGCAGTGAGTCAAGGATCCAAGAGACCCAGTACTTC	CASSESRIQETQYF
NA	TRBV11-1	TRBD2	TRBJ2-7	TGTGCCAGCAGCTTCTCGATAGCGGGGGGCCTTTACGAGCAGTACTTC	CASSFSIAGGLYEQYF
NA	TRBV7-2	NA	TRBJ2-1	TGTGCCAGCAGCGTCGCGGGATTCGATGAGCAGTTCTTC	CASSVAGFDEQFF
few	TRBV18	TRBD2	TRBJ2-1	TGTGCCAGCTCACCACCTAAACGTCGCCTAGCGGGCCCCAATGAGCAGTTCTTC	CASSPPKRRLAGPNEQFF
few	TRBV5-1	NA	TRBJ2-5	TGCGCCAGCAGCTTGTTTGATTCGGAGACCCAGTACTTC	CASSLFDSETQYF
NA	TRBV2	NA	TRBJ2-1	TGTGCCAGCAGTGAAGGGTCGCGCGGAGAGCAGTTCTTC	CASSEGSRGEQFF
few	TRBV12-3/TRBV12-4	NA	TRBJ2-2	TGTGCCAGCAATCTCGGGGCGAACACCGGGGAGCTGTTTTTT	CASNLGANTGELFF
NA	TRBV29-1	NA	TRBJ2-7	TGCAGCGTCCGGAGGACAGCCGACTCCTACGAGCAGTACTTC	CSVRRTADSYEQYF
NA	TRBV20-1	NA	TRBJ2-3	TGCAGTGCTAGAGATCTATTTGGGCAACTACACACAGATACGCAGTATTTT	CSARDLFGQLHTDTQYF
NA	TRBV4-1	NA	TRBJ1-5	TGCGCCAGCAGCCAAGCGTATTACCAGCCCCAGCATTTT	CASSQAYYQPQHF
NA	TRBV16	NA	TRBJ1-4	TGTGCCAGCAGCCCGGGGGGAAAACTGTTTTTT	CASSPGGKLFF
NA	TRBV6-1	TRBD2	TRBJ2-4	TGTGCCAGCAGCACTAGCGGCAAAAACATTCAGTACTTC	CASSTSGKNIQYF
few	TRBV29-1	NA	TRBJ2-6	TGCAGCGTTGAACAGGGTGGGGCCAACGTCCTGACTTTC	CSVEQGGANVLTF
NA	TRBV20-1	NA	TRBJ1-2	TGCAGTGCTAGGGCGGGCCAGGGACGGGGCTACACCTTC	CSARAGQGRGYTF
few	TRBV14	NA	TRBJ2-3	TGTGCCAGCGGAGTCGCCGGGACAGATACGCAGTATTTT	CASGVAGTDTQYF
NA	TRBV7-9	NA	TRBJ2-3	TGTGCCAGCAGCTTAATCTGGCCGCCAGATACGCAGTATTTT	CASSLIWPPDTQYF
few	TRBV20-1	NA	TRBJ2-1	TGCAGTGCTAAAAACCTCGGGAGAAGCTCCTACAATGAGCAGTTCTTC	CSAKNLGRSSYNEQFF
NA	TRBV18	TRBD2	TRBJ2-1	TGTGCCAGCTCATTAGCGGGAGAAGATGAGCAGTTCTTC	CASSLAGEDEQFF
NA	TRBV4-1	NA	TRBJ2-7	TGCGCCAGCAGCCACGCTCTCTCCTACGAGCAGTACTTC	CASSHALSYEQYF
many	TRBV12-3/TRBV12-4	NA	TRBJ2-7	TGTGCCAGCAGCCTGTGGAGGGGGCAGGAGCAGTACTTC	CASSLWRGQEQYF
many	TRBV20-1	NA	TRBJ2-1	TGCAGTGCTAGAGTAGGCGGGAAGTACAATGAGCAGTTCTTC	CSARVGGKYNEQFF
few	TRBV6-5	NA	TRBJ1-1	TGTGCCAGCAGTTACAGGGACGGCGGAGCTTTCTTT	CASSYRDGGAFF
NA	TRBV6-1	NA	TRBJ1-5	TGTGCCAGCAGTGTGTTCAATCAGCCCCAGCATTTT	CASSVFNQPQHF
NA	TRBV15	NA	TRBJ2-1	TGTGCCACCAGCAGAGATAAAGGGCTTGGCGAGCAGTTCTTC	CATSRDKGLGEQFF
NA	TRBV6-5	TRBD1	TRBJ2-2	TGTGCCAGCAGTTACTCACAGGGGGCAGAGACCGGGGAGCTGTTTTTT	CASSYSQGAETGELFF
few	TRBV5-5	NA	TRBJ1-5	TGTGCCAGCAGTTACAGGGTGGGTGGCAATCAGCCCCAGCATTTT	CASSYRVGGNQPQHF
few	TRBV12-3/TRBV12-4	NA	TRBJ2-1	TGTGCCAGCAGTTTAGCGATACGGGACAATGAGCAGTTCTTC	CASSLAIRDNEQFF
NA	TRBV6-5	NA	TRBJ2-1	TGTGCCAGCAGTTGGGGTCCTGCAAGGGATGAGCAGTTCTTC	CASSWGPARDEQFF
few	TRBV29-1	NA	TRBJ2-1	TGCAGCGTGTACCACAATGAGCAGTTCTTC	CSVYHNEQFF
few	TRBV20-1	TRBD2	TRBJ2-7	TGCAGTGCTACCCCCCAAGCGGGAGTGGCGCAGTACTTC	CSATPQAGVAQYF
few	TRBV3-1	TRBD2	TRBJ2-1	TGTGCCAGCAGCCACCCCCAGGGCGGGAGGGACTACTACAATGAGCAGTTCTTC	CASSHPQGGRDYYNEQFF
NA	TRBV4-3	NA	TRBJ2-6	TGCGCCAGCAGCCAAGATCATTACTCTGGGGCCAACGTCCTGACTTTC	CASSQDHYSGANVLTF
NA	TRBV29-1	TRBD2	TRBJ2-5	TGCAGCGTTGTTGGGGGGGGAGAGACCCAGTACTTC	CSVVGGGETQYF
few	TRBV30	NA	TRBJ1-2	TGTGCCTGGAGCTCCCCTGGAACAGGGAGATATGGCTACACCTTC	CAWSSPGTGRYGYTF